The 15 T cell receptor beta chains below were found in one sample sequenced in a study of T cell repertoires and HLA-DP antigens. Libraries were prepared by immunoSEQ multiplex PCR; TCRdb keeps only in-frame clonotypes and omits some of them. The sample shows roughly 2,000 clones, 78% of them seen only once. After more than twelve days' expansion, CD4+ cells were restimulated about 22 h with HeLa expressing allogeneic DPB1. Retrovirally transduced HeLa cells with HLA-DPA1/DPB1, HLA-DM, invariant chain and CD80 served as stimulators. The sample consisted of CD137- CD4+ T cells from cultured PBMCs. These receptor sequences come from a woman aged 18-29 years in good health and CMV-seronegative.

A note on this clone: The germline gene is not matched at one end of the junction; a read error may be the cause. Other DNA sequences in this sample translate to the same CDR3. The chain carries TRBV19 and TRBJ1-3, with 7 bases lining up with TRBD1. Germline V gene lookup returns CDR1 LNHDA and CDR2 SQIVND (reference sequence). The CDR3 length is 14 residues. The CDR3 is CASRPGQRGNTIYF. CDR3 coding DNA: TGCGCCAGTAGGCCGGGACAGCGAGGAAACACCATATATTTT. The entire variable domain, with the rest obtained from reference TRBV19 and TRBJ1-3, is as follows: DGGITQSPKYLFRKEGQNVTLSCEQNLNHDAMYWYRQDPGQGLRLIYYSQIVNDFQKGDIAEGYSVSREKKESFPLTVTSAQKNPTAFYLCASRPGQRGNTIYFGEGSWLTVV.

The V gene is TRBV7-8, the J gene TRBJ1-2; 9 nucleotides agree with TRBD1. The CDR3 totals 17 residues. V lost 5 bases and J lost 1; bases outside the gene matches: 11. Germline-derived CDR1 and CDR2 are SGHVS and FQNEAQ. Here the CDR3 DNA reads TGTGCCAGCAGCGCCGGGACAGGGAATTGGGATAACTATGGCTACACCTTC. It specifies CASSAGTGNWDNYGYTF.

The rearrangement joins TRBV7-9 to TRBJ2-3; no definite D call. The CDR3 length is 15 residues. CDR1 and CDR2 (germline): SEHNR, FQNEAQ (reference sequence). With 1 base removed from V and 1 base from J, the gap between germline ends came to 9 bases. The CDR3 here is CASSLGTLGTDTQYF. The CDR3 region has the DNA TGTGCCAGCAGCTTAGGGACCCTTGGCACAGATACGCAGTATTTT.

This clone was counted between two and nine times. CDR3: CASSYGQGPYEQYV. The CDR3 bases are TGTGCCAGCAGTTACGGGCAGGGCCCCTACGAGCAGTACGTC. This rearrangement joins TRBV6-5 to TRBJ2-7; TRBD1 might be the D (5 bases). Trimming took off 2 bases at V and 2 bases at J, with 10 bases between the two ends. Per germline, CDR1 MNHEY and CDR2 SVGAGI. This CDR3 region has 14 residues.

The rearrangement joins TRBV11-2 to TRBJ2-1; tentative D call: TRBD1 (6 bases). V shed 7 bases and J shed 9 bases, with 22 bases lying between them. The CDR3 extends over 15 amino acids. The germline V gene encodes CDR1 SGHAT and CDR2 FQNNGV. The CDR3 nucleotides are TGTGCCAGCAACTTGGGTGACAGGTGGTTAGGTGAGCAGTTCTTC. Amino acids: CASNLGDRWLGEQFF.

The rearrangement joins TRBV9 to TRBJ2-5; 9 nucleotides align to TRBD1. Looked up from germline, CDR1 is SGDLS and CDR2 is YYNGEE. J was trimmed by 2 bases and V by 0 bases; bases with no gene match: 8. CDR3 length: 17 residues. CDR3 nucleotides: TGTGCCAGCAGCGTAGGGGACAGGGCGAATCTACAAGAGACCCAGTACTTC. It yields the protein CASSVGDRANLQETQYF.

The chain has TRBV7-9 and TRBJ2-1; a possible D gene is TRBD2 (6 bases). Trimming removed 6 bases at V and 6 bases at J, with 18 bases between. Germline CDR1 reads SEHNR; CDR2 reads FQNEAQ (reference sequence). The CDR3 spans 15 residues. For the CDR3, the DNA is TGTGCCAGCAGTTTTTCGCCGACTAGAAGCAATGAGCAGTTCTTC. Translated: CASSFSPTRSNEQFF.

This rearrangement joins TRBV7-2 to TRBJ1-2; TRBD1 matches at 9 bases. V shed 2 bases, J shed 2 bases, and the junction held 12 bases outside the gene matches. CDR1 SGHTA and CDR2 FQGNSA come from the germline V gene. CDR3 length: 18 residues. The CDR3 loop is CASSLRSWEQGANYGYTF. CDR3 coding DNA: TGTGCCAGCAGCTTAAGGTCTTGGGAACAGGGGGCGAACTATGGCTACACCTTC.

The chain carries TRBV30 and TRBJ2-3; 7 nucleotides line up with TRBD2. Germline CDR1 GTSNPN, CDR2 SVGIG (reference sequence). The CDR3 sequence is 13 residues long. J gave up 7 bases and V 2 bases, and 6 bases lay outside the gene matches. The CDR3 spells CAWSRGEVHTQYF. The CDR3 nucleotides read TGTGCCTGGAGTCGGGGGGAGGTCCATACGCAGTATTTT.

The chain has TRBV9 and TRBJ2-3; 9 nucleotides match TRBD1. V was pared by 4 bases and J by 3 bases, with 6 bases of the junction left unmatched. Germline V lookup: CDR1 SGDLS, CDR2 YYNGEE. The CDR3 length is 15 residues. The CDR3 reads CASSPRTGETDTQYF. For the CDR3, the DNA is TGTGCCAGCAGCCCTAGGACAGGGGAAACAGATACGCAGTATTTT. Full variable domain (rest looked up from reference TRBV9 and TRBJ2-3): DSGVTQTPKHLITATGQRVTLRCSPRSGDLSVYWYQQSLDQGLQFLIQYYNGEERAKGNILERFSAQQFPDLHSELNLSSLELGDSALYFCASSPRTGETDTQYFGPGTRLTVL.

V is TRBV6-6 and J is TRBJ2-7; D unclear. The CDR3 sequence is 14 residues long. V lost 2 bases to trimming and J lost 2 bases, with 10 bases between them. The germline V gene encodes CDR1 MNHNY and CDR2 SVGAGI (reference sequence). The CDR3 nucleotides are TGTGCCAGCAGTTACGGGCAGGCGGCCTACGAGCAGTACTTC. It yields the protein CASSYGQAAYEQYF.

The rearrangement links TRBV7-2 to TRBJ1-6, with D tentatively TRBD1 (5 bases). Trimming took off 5 bases at V and 7 bases at J, with 12 bases between the two ends. CDR3 length: 14 amino acids. CDR1 and CDR2 from the germline V gene are SGHTA and FQGNSA. Here the CDR3 reads CASSGRGLNSPLHF. CDR3 coding DNA: TGTGCCAGCAGCGGCCGGGGGTTAAATTCACCCCTCCACTTT.

The V and J genes are TRBV30 and TRBJ2-5; D call uncertain. The V end was cut by 0 bases, the J end by 5 bases, with 4 bases between. Germline loops: CDR1 GTSNPN, CDR2 SVGIG (reference sequence). CDR3 length equals 11 residues. The CDR3 is CAWSVRETQYF. CDR3 coding DNA: TGTGCCTGGAGTGTACGGGAGACCCAGTACTTC.

This clone has more than one count but fewer than ten. This chain uses TRBV19 with TRBJ2-3; D may match TRBD1 or TRBD2 (5 bases each). The V end was cut by 8 bases, the J end by 0 bases, with 12 bases between. CDR1 is LNHDA and CDR2 is SQIVND in the germline V gene (reference sequence). This CDR3 has 14 amino acids. CDR3 DNA: TGTGCCAGTGAGGACGGGGCTAGCACAGATACGCAGTATTTT. This gives the protein CASEDGASTDTQYF. Looking up the rest from reference TRBV19 and TRBJ2-3 gives the full variable domain: DGGITQSPKYLFRKEGQNVTLSCEQNLNHDAMYWYRQDPGQGLRLIYYSQIVNDFQKGDIAEGYSVSREKKESFPLTVTSAQKNPTAFYLCASEDGASTDTQYFGPGTRLTVL.

The rearrangement uses TRBV6-1 and TRBJ2-2, with D possibly matching TRBD2 (5 bases). The V gene's germline CDR1 is MNHNS and CDR2 SASEGT. The CDR3 contains 15 residues. V gave up 2 bases and J gave up 5 bases, with 12 bases separating them. The CDR3 reads CASSERRERTGELFF. CDR3 nucleotide sequence: TGTGCCAGCAGTGAACGACGGGAAAGAACCGGGGAGCTGTTTTTT.